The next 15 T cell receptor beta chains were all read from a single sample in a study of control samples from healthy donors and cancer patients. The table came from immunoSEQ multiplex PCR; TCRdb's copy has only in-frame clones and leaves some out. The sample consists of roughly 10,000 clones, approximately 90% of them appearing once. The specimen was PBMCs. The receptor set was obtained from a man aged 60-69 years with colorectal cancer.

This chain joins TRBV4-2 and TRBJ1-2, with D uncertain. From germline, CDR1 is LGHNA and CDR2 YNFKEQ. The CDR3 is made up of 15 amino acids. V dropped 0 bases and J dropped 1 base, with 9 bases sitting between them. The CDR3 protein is CASSQDGSVNYGYTF. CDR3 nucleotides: TGTGCCAGCAGCCAAGACGGGAGCGTTAACTATGGCTACACCTTC.

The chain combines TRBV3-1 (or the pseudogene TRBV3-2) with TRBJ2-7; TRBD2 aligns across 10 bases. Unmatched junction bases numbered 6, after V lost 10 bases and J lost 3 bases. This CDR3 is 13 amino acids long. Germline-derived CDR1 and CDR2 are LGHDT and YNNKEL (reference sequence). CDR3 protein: CATSSGGVYEQYF. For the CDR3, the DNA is TGTGCCACCTCTAGCGGGGGCGTCTACGAGCAGTACTTC.

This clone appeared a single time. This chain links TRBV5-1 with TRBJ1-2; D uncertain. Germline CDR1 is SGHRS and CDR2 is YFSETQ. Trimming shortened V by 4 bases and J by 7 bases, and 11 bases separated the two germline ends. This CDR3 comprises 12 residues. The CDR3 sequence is CASSGLEVGYTF. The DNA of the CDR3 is TGCGCCAGCAGCGGTTTAGAGGTTGGCTACACCTTC.

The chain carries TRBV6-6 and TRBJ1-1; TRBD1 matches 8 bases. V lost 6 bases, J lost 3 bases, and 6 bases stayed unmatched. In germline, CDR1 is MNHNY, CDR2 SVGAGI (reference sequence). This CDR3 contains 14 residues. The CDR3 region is CASSDSQGDTEAFF. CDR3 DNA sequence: TGTGCCAGCAGCGACTCACAGGGGGACACTGAAGCTTTCTTT.

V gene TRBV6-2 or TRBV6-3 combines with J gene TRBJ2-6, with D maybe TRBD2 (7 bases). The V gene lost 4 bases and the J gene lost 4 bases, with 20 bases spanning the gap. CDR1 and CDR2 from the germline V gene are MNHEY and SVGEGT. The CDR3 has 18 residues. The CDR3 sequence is CASSSEPGRGAGANVLTF. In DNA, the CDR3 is TGTGCCAGCAGTTCGGAACCGGGCCGGGGGGCCGGGGCCAACGTCCTGACTTTC.

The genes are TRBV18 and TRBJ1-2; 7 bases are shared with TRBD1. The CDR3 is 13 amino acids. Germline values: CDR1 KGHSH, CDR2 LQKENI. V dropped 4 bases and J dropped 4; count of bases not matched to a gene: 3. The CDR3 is CASSRGDSYGYTF. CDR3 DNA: TGTGCCAGCTCACGTGGGGACAGCTATGGCTACACCTTC.

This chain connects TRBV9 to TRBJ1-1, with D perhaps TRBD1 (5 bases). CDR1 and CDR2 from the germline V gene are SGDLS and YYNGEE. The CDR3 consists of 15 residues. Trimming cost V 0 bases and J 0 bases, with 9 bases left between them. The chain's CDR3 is CASSVVPGVNTEAFF. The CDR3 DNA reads TGTGCCAGCAGCGTAGTCCCGGGGGTGAACACTGAAGCTTTCTTT.

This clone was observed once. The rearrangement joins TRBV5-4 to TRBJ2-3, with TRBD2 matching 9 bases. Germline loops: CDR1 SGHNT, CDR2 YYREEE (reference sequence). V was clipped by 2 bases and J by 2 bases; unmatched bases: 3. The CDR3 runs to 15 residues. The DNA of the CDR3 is TGTGCCAGCAGCTTCGGGACTAGCAACACAGATACGCAGTATTTT. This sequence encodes CASSFGTSNTDTQYF.

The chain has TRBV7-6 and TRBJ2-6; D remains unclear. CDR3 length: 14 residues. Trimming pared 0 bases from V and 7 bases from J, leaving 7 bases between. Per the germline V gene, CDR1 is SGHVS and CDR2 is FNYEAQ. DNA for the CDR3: TGTGCCAGCAGCTTAGCCGTGGGAGCCAACGTCCTGACTTTC. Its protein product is CASSLAVGANVLTF.

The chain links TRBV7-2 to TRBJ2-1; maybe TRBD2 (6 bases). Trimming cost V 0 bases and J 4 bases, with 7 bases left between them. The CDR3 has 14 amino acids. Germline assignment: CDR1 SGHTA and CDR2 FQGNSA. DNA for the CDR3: TGTGCCAGCAGCTTAGCGGGGGGATACAATGAGCAGTTCTTC. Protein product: CASSLAGGYNEQFF.

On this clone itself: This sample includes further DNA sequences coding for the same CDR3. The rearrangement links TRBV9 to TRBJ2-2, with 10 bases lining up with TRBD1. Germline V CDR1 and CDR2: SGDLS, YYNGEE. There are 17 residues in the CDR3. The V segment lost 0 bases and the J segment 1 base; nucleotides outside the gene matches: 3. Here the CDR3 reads CASSVARDRGNTGELFF. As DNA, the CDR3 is TGTGCCAGCAGCGTAGCAAGGGACAGGGGGAACACCGGGGAGCTGTTTTTT.

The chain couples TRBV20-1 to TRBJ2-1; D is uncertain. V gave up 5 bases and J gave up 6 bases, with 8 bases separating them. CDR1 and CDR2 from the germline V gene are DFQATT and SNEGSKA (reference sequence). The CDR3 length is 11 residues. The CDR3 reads CSAPVRNEQFF. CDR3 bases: TGCAGTGCTCCAGTACGCAATGAGCAGTTCTTC.

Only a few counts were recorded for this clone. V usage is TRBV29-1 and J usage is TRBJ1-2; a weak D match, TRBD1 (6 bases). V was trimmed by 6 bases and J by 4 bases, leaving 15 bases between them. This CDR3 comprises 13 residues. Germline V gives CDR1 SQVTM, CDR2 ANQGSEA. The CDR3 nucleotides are TGCAGCGTGACGGGACATGAAGGCTATGGCTACACCTTC. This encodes CSVTGHEGYGYTF.

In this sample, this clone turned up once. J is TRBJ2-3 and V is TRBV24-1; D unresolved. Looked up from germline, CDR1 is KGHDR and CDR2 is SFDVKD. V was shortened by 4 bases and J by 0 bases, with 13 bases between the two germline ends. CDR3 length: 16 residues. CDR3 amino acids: CATSDRLNPSTDTQYF. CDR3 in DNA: TGTGCCACCAGTGACCGACTTAACCCTAGCACAGATACGCAGTATTTT.

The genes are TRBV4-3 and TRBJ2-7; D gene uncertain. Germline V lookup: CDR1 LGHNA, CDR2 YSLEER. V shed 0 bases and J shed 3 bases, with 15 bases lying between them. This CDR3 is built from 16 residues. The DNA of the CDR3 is TGCGCCAGCAGCCAAGATATTAGGACGGAGAACTACGAGCAGTACTTC. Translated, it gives CASSQDIRTENYEQYF.